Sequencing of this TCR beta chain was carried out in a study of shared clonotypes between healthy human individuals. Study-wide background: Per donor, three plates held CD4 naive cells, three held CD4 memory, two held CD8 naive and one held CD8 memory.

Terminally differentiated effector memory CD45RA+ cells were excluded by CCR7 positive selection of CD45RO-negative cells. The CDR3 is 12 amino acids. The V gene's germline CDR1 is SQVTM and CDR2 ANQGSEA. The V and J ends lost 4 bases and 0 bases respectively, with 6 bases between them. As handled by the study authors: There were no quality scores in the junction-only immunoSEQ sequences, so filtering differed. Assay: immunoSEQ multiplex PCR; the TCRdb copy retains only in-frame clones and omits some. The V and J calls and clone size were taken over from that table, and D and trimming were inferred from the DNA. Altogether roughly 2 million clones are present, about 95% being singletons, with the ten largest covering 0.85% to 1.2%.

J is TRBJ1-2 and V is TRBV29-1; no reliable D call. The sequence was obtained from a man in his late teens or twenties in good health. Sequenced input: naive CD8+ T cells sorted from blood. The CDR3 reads CSVGGTNYGYTF. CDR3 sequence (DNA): TGCAGCGTTGGGGGAACTAACTATGGCTACACCTTC. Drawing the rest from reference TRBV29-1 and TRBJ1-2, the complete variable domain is SAVISQKPSRDICQRGTSLTIQCQVDSQVTMMFWYRQQPGQSLTLIATANQGSEATYESGFVIDKFPISRPNLTFSTLTVSNMSPEDSSIYLCSVGGTNYGYTFGSGTRLTVV.